The count of the clone carrying this TCR beta chain is one. This sample was included in a study of T cell changes during pregnancy in multiple sclerosis. Profiling relied on immunoSEQ multiplex PCR, and the TCRdb table lists in-frame clones only, not all of them. The data show tens of thousands of clones, around 90% seen once. The sequence derives from a female donor in good health, enrolled as a control in a pregnancy study. Sequences were derived from peripheral blood, sampled in the first trimester of pregnancy.

As DNA, the CDR3 is TGTGCCAGCAGCCAAGGCCGAACAGATACGCAGTATTTT. Protein: CASSQGRTDTQYF. The chain carries TRBV16 and TRBJ2-3; D uncertain. The CDR3 runs 13 residues. V lost 2 bases and J 3 bases, leaving 6 bases between the germline ends. In germline, CDR1 is KGHSY, CDR2 FQNENV.